The T cell receptor (beta chain) under discussion was sequenced for a study of T cell repertoires in cytomegalovirus infection. Study-level background: HLA-C-restricted CMV epitopes, recently identified, and well-studied HLA-B-restricted ones were used by the study. Whole-study findings and limits: HLA-C-restricted CMV clonotypes gave the most frequent clonotype in two of eight donors. Cumulative frequency (of public TCR beta family members) identified carriers of CMV plus the relevant HLA.

Worth noting for this clonotype: Antigen unknown.

TCRdb used MiXCR to reprocess the reads, holding one entry per CDR3 protein. The data contain about half a million distinct CDR3 sequences, roughly 34% of them singletons. Deletions cut 5 bases from V and 5 bases from J, with 10 bases between. From germline, CDR1 is SGHTA and CDR2 FQGNSA. This CDR3 contains 13 residues. The sample in question was cultured PBMCs, obtained from culture after CMV antigen stimulation. This TCR derives from a human donor in good health (CMV status not recorded). Some clones in this sample may be carry-over from other donors' samples. This chain joins TRBV7-2 and TRBJ1-5; D may be TRBD1 (5 bases). This CDR3 reads CASSGDSDQPQHF. As DNA, the CDR3 is TGTGCCAGCAGCGGGGACTCGGATCAGCCCCAGCATTTT.